Sequencing of this T cell receptor (beta chain) was carried out in a study of blood T cell repertoires in COVID-19. Profiling relied on immunoSEQ multiplex PCR, and the TCRdb table lists in-frame clones only, not all of them. The sample records 200,000 to 250,000 clones, around 84% being singletons. The CDR3 is 15 amino acids. Losses at the gene ends were 2 bases for V and 5 bases for J; bases not matched to a gene: 7. The germline CDR1 and CDR2 sequences are KGHSH and LQKENI. The gene calls are TRBV18 and TRBJ2-7; 9 bases are a match to TRBD1. Sequencing input: peripheral blood. The clonotype originates from a woman aged 80 or older with active or convalescent COVID-19. The CDR3 reads CASSPKGQGANEQYF. DNA for the CDR3: TGTGCCAGCTCACCAAAGGGACAGGGTGCCAACGAGCAGTACTTC.